A selection of T cell receptor beta chains follows, all from one sample in a study of CD8 T cells in ankylosing spondylitis. In TCRdb, the 5' RACE reads were re-called with MiXCR into one record per CDR3 protein. The sample shows 250,000 to 350,000 distinct CDR3 sequences, around 21% of them seen only once. The sequencing sample was made of blood, either unsorted or a sorted T cell fraction (not recorded which). These receptors all come from a female donor with ankylosing spondylitis or in good health (not recorded which). CDR3s leave out the opening cysteine and the closing phenylalanine or tryptophan. A D gene is named only where the DNA matches it firmly.

V: TRBV4-3; D: TRBD1; CDR3: ASSQGQGARKSYNEQF
V: TRBV30; D: NA; CDR3: AWTHGRGRDTEAF
V: TRBV10-2; D: TRBD2; CDR3: ATLPLPILTLAGSQTDTQY
V: TRBV5-1; D: TRBD1; CDR3: ASIVTGDLQPQH
V: TRBV20-1; D: TRBD2; CDR3: SARILASGKAKGDTQY
V: TRBV28; D: NA; CDR3: ASSLSGRNQPQH
V: TRBV11-2; D: NA; CDR3: ASSLFSLDMDGYT
V: TRBV20-1; D: TRBD2; CDR3: SGRVASGSVAYNEQF
V: TRBV9; D: NA; CDR3: ASSPAGANEQF
V: TRBV20-1; D: NA; CDR3: SARDYGDFDYEQY
V: TRBV7-2; D: NA; CDR3: ASSLGQLGYT
V: TRBV6-1; D: NA; CDR3: ASSRDAGNTIY
V: TRBV10-3; D: TRBD2; CDR3: AIRGTSGRGTGELF
V: TRBV6-1; D: TRBD1; CDR3: ASSEGQKPYQQY
V: TRBV20-1; D: NA; CDR3: SATLIRGPGEAF
V: TRBV11-2; D: TRBD2; CDR3: ASSLEAGNTVYEQY
V: TRBV24-1; D: TRBD2; CDR3: ATSDPGLAGDNEQF
V: TRBV20-1; D: NA; CDR3: SATIDGANQPQH
V: TRBV12-3/TRBV12-4; D: TRBD2; CDR3: ASSFRGRTETQY
V: TRBV5-6; D: NA; CDR3: ASSLPYQETQY
V: TRBV24-1; D: TRBD1; CDR3: ATNDPQGSPYGYT
V: TRBV29-1; D: TRBD2; CDR3: SVEPAGVEQF
V: TRBV7-2; D: NA; CDR3: ASSYPQSGELF
V: TRBV9; D: TRBD2; CDR3: ASSPLAGPAYEQY
V: TRBV20-1; D: NA; CDR3: SARVGAPSSYNEQF
V: TRBV5-5; D: NA; CDR3: ASSPDSSNQPQH
V: TRBV25-1; D: NA; CDR3: ASREAGVAGNTIY
V: TRBV18; D: NA; CDR3: ASSPPGSSYEQY
V: TRBV19; D: NA; CDR3: ASSIPGQSSYNEQF
V: TRBV6-5; D: NA; CDR3: ASSYGPSPYEQY
V: TRBV5-1; D: TRBD2; CDR3: ASSLAVAGGTDTQY
V: TRBV6-6; D: NA; CDR3: ASSYRVGPQH
V: TRBV5-6; D: NA; CDR3: ASSLDAVMNTEAF
V: TRBV20-1; D: TRBD1; CDR3: SARGRPGQGSYNEQF
V: TRBV12-3/TRBV12-4; D: TRBD2; CDR3: ASSFGLAGGNEQF
V: TRBV20-1; D: NA; CDR3: SALKRANTGELF
V: TRBV24-1; D: TRBD1; CDR3: ATSDRTGSSYNEQF
V: TRBV6-2/TRBV6-3; D: NA; CDR3: ASSYYDEQY
V: TRBV27; D: TRBD1; CDR3: ASSPWTGINSPLH
V: TRBV12-3/TRBV12-4; D: NA; CDR3: ASSPRSVDTGELF
V: TRBV20-1; D: NA; CDR3: SARDPLDRLNTEAF
V: TRBV12-3/TRBV12-4; D: TRBD2; CDR3: ASRLGLAGEIQY